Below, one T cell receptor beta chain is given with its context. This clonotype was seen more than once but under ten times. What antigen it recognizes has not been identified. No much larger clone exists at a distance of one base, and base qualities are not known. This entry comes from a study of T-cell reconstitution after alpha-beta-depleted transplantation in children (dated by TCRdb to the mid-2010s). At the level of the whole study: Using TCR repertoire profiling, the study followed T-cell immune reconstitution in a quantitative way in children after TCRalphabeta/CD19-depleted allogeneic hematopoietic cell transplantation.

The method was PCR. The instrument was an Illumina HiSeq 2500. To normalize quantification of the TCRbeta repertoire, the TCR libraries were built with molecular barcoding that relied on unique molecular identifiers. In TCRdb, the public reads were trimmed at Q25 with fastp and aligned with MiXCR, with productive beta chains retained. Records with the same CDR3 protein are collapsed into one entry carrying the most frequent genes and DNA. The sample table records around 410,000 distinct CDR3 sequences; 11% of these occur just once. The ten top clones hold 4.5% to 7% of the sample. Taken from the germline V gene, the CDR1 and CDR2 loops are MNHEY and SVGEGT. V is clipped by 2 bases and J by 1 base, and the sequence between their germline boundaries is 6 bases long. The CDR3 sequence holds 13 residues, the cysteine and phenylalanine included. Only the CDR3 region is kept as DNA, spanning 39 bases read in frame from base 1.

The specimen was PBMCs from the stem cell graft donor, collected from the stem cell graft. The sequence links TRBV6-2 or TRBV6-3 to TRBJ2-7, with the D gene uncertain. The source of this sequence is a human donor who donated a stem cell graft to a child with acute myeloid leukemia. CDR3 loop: CASSYERSYEQYF. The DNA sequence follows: TGTGCCAGCAGTTACGAGAGGTCCTACGAGCAGTACTTC.